The 15 T cell receptor beta chains listed next were all sequenced from one sample in a study of post-analysis software for immune sequencing data. The study, taken as a whole, reports: Patients carried a handful of TRBV segments more frequently than controls did, and TRBV5-6, TRBV5-1 and TRBV20-1 were among them.

Antigens of these TCRs are unknown. Included in the TCR beta cDNA libraries were unique molecular identifiers. TCRdb re-called the PCR reads with MiXCR, one entry per CDR3 protein. The repertoire holds fewer than 550,000 distinct CDR3 sequences, about a third seen once, with approximately 6% in the top ten. Material: blood. The receptor source for this set is a girl under 18 with multiple sclerosis.

The chain carries TRBV7-8 and TRBJ2-7; D perhaps matches TRBD2 (7 bases). This CDR3 comprises 15 residues. V dropped 3 bases and J dropped 7 bases, with 19 bases sitting between them. CDR1 SGHVS and CDR2 FQNEAQ come from the germline V gene. The CDR3 sequence: CASSFPGGGLNEQYF. Written as DNA, the CDR3 is TGTGCCAGCAGCTTTCCTGGCGGGGGCCTCAATGAGCAGTACTTC.

This rearrangement joins TRBV5-1 to TRBJ2-2; 8 bases match TRBD2. Germline CDR1 and CDR2: SGHRS and YFSETQ. This CDR3 contains 13 residues. For the CDR3, the DNA is TGCGCAACCGGGGGGGCGAACACCGGGGAGCTGTTTTTT. Its protein product is CATGGANTGELFF.

This clonotype was seen a few times. V and J are TRBV2 and TRBJ1-5; D is ambiguous. Trimming pared 2 bases from V and 5 bases from J, leaving 10 bases between. CDR1 and CDR2 (germline): SNHLY, FYNNEI. This CDR3 contains 14 residues. The CDR3 sequence is CASSESSRDQPQHF. In DNA, the CDR3 is TGTGCCAGCAGTGAATCTTCCCGCGATCAGCCCCAGCATTTT.

V usage is TRBV29-1 and J usage is TRBJ1-2; 10 bases align to TRBD1. This CDR3 has 14 amino acids. Per the germline V gene, CDR1 is SQVTM and CDR2 is ANQGSEA. Losses at the gene ends were 5 bases for V and 6 bases for J; bases not matched to a gene: 9. The CDR3 is CSVILWDRGHGYTF. The CDR3 DNA sequence: TGCAGCGTTATTTTGTGGGACAGGGGTCATGGCTACACCTTC.

This clonotype showed up just a few times. The J gene is TRBJ2-4, the V gene TRBV3-1; D is undetermined. Matching the DNA end better, TRBJ2-7 makes the J call doubtful. The CDR3 runs 13 residues. Germline V lookup: CDR1 LGHDT, CDR2 YNNKEL (reference sequence). Here the CDR3 reads CASSQDWASEQYF. CDR3 DNA: TGTGCCAGCAGCCAAGATTGGGCGAGCGAGCAGTACTTC.

This chain links TRBV2 with TRBJ1-5; 7 nucleotides line up with TRBD1. CDR3 length: 15 residues. CDR1 and CDR2 (germline): SNHLY, FYNNEI. Trimming cost V 6 bases and J 1 base; bases outside gene matches: 6. CDR3 nucleotides: TGTGCCAGCAGCCCCGAACAGGGGAGCAATCAGCCCCAGCATTTT. Amino acid sequence: CASSPEQGSNQPQHF.

The V gene is TRBV5-1, the J gene TRBJ1-2, with no clear D. The V and J ends lost 4 bases and 8 bases respectively, with 12 bases between them. Germline V gene data show CDR1 as SGHRS and CDR2 as YFSETQ. CDR3 length: 12 residues. The CDR3 is CASSPDLGGYTF. The CDR3 coding sequence is TGCGCCAGCAGCCCAGATCTGGGGGGCTACACCTTC.

The rearrangement links TRBV12-3 or TRBV12-4 to TRBJ1-2; D perhaps matches TRBD1 (5 bases). Trimming took 1 base from V and 0 from J, leaving 9 bases between them. The CDR3 spans 15 residues. CDR3 loop: CASSLDRRTNYGYTF. CDR3 bases: TGTGCCAGCAGTTTAGACAGGAGAACTAACTATGGCTACACCTTC.

The chain joins TRBV4-1 to TRBJ2-7; 9 bases fit TRBD1. The CDR3 has 15 residues. With 3 bases clipped from V and 6 bases from J, the junction kept 9 bases outside the gene matches. Germline CDR1 reads MGHRA; CDR2 reads YSYEKL. CDR3 residues: CASSQPGQGPGEQYF. CDR3 sequence (DNA): TGCGCCAGCAGCCAGCCGGGACAGGGCCCTGGCGAGCAGTACTTC.

This clonotype was observed a few times. This sequence joins TRBV5-1 and TRBJ1-2; D not certain. Germline loops: CDR1 SGHRS, CDR2 YFSETQ. V was cut by 4 bases and J by 0 bases, with 7 bases left in between. CDR3 length: 13 residues. CDR3 amino acids: CASSNVANYGYTF. The CDR3, as DNA: TGCGCCAGCAGCAACGTAGCTAACTATGGCTACACCTTC. Full variable domain (outside the CDR3, taken from reference TRBV5-1 and TRBJ1-2): KAGVTQTPRYLIKTRGQQVTLSCSPISGHRSVSWYQQTPGQGLQFLFEYFSETQRNKGNFPGRFSGRQFSNSRSEMNVSTLELGDSALYLCASSNVANYGYTFGSGTRLTVV.

The gene calls are TRBV27 and TRBJ1-1, with 7 bases aligning to TRBD1. V lost 9 bases, J lost 2 bases, and 6 bases stayed unmatched. This CDR3 is 13 amino acids long. Germline CDR1 and CDR2: MNHEY and SMNVEV (reference sequence). The DNA of the CDR3 is TGTGCCAGGATCCGGGACAGTAACACTGAAGCTTTCTTT. This gives the protein CARIRDSNTEAFF.

This sequence joins TRBV20-1 and TRBJ2-7, with D unclear. CDR1 DFQATT and CDR2 SNEGSKA come from the germline V gene (reference sequence). The CDR3 is made up of 14 amino acids. The V end was cut by 2 bases, the J end by 3 bases, with 14 bases between. The CDR3 region is CSARKGAGNYEQYF. Written as DNA, the CDR3 is TGCAGTGCTAGAAAGGGCGCCGGAAACTACGAGCAGTACTTC.

V and J are TRBV4-1 and TRBJ2-1; TRBD2 agrees at 9 bases. After removal of 0 bases from V and 3 bases from J, the junction contained 12 bases not matched to a gene. The V gene's germline CDR1 is MGHRA and CDR2 YSYEKL. The CDR3 runs to 19 residues. The CDR3 reads CASSQEVASGTFYYNEQFF. The CDR3 DNA follows: TGCGCCAGCAGCCAAGAGGTGGCTAGCGGGACCTTCTACTACAATGAGCAGTTCTTC.

The chain carries TRBV13 and TRBJ1-6; D is possibly TRBD1 (6 bases). Trimming removed 4 bases from V and 6 bases from J, with 13 bases in between. Germline lookup yields CDR1 PRHDT and CDR2 FYEKMQ (reference sequence). This CDR3 is built from 15 residues. The CDR3: CASSSGGPSNSPLHF. In nucleotides, the CDR3 is TGTGCCAGCAGCTCTGGGGGGCCATCTAATTCACCCCTCCACTTT.

J is TRBJ2-1 and V is TRBV3-1; D remains ambiguous. Germline-derived CDR1 and CDR2 are LGHDT and YNNKEL (reference sequence). V was clipped by 6 bases and J by 6 bases, with 12 bases between them. The CDR3 runs 13 residues. The CDR3 reads CASSLGPGNEQFF. The CDR3 DNA sequence: TGTGCCAGCAGTCTTGGGCCGGGCAATGAGCAGTTCTTC.